A selection of T cell receptor beta chains follows, all from one sample in a study of cytomegalovirus exposure and HLA in healthy donors. Generated by immunoSEQ multiplex PCR, the TCRdb table keeps only in-frame clones and is missing some. Here the sample spans more than 110,000 clones, more than 60% being singletons. The sample comprised PBMCs. Receptors were obtained from a male donor in good health and CMV-seronegative. CDR3s include the opening cysteine and the closing phenylalanine or tryptophan. D genes are given only for firm matches. Not all rows give a size; the values are once, few, many and, for expanded clones, a class.

cdr3_aa | cdr3_nt | d_call | clone_size | j_call | v_call
CAISEPGSTYNEQFF | TGTGCCATCAGTGAACCGGGATCTACCTACAATGAGCAGTTCTTC | - | - | TRBJ2-1 | TRBV10-3
CASSFWDRASYEQYF | TGTGCCAGCAGTTTCTGGGACAGGGCCTCCTACGAGCAGTACTTC | TRBD1 | - | TRBJ2-7 | TRBV27
CASSLPPGGPYNEQFF | TGTGCCAGCAGCCTCCCCCCGGGGGGGCCGTACAATGAGCAGTTCTTC | TRBD2 | - | TRBJ2-1 | TRBV7-2
CASIDHRDREQGLFF | TGTGCCAGTATTGACCATCGTGACAGGGAGCAGGGGCTGTTTTTT | TRBD1 | - | TRBJ2-2 | TRBV19
CASSPRDSSYEQYF | TGTGCCAGCAGCCCCCGGGACAGCTCCTACGAGCAGTACTTC | TRBD1 | - | TRBJ2-7 | TRBV7-9
CASNQGAAYEQYF | TGTGCCAGCAACCAGGGGGCGGCATACGAGCAGTACTTC | TRBD1 | - | TRBJ2-7 | TRBV25-1
CASSYGDIAPQETQYF | TGTGCCAGCAGTTACGGGGACATAGCCCCGCAAGAGACCCAGTACTTC | - | - | TRBJ2-5 | TRBV6-5
CASSLTTSGDTQYF | TGCGCCAGCAGCTTGACCACTAGCGGGGATACGCAGTATTTT | TRBD2 | - | TRBJ2-3 | TRBV5-1
CAWARGEVAYEQYF | TGTGCCTGGGCCAGAGGGGAGGTCGCCTACGAGCAGTACTTC | - | - | TRBJ2-7 | TRBV30
CASSSGQGVDEQYF | TGCGCCAGCAGCTCTGGACAGGGTGTCGACGAGCAGTACTTC | TRBD1 | - | TRBJ2-7 | TRBV5-1
CASSVPIAGSTDTQYF | TGTGCCAGCAGCGTCCCTATAGCGGGAAGCACAGATACGCAGTATTTT | TRBD2 | - | TRBJ2-3 | TRBV9
CASSVAPGVSEQFF | TGTGCCAGCAGCGTAGCGCCGGGAGTAAGTGAGCAGTTCTTC | - | - | TRBJ2-1 | TRBV9
CAWKQGGGTEAFF | TGTGCCTGGAAACAGGGGGGTGGCACTGAAGCTTTCTTT | TRBD1 | - | TRBJ1-1 | TRBV30
CASSQGDSRLNTEAFF | TGTGCCAGCAGCCAAGGTGACAGCCGACTGAACACTGAAGCTTTCTTT | - | - | TRBJ1-1 | TRBV14
CASSIGGTFTEAFF | TGTGCCAGTAGTATAGGGGGCACTTTCACTGAAGCTTTCTTT | - | - | TRBJ1-1 | TRBV19
CATSRDRASGNTIYF | TGTGCCACCAGCAGAGACAGGGCTTCTGGAAACACCATATATTTT | - | - | TRBJ1-3 | TRBV15
CAWRQNTGELFF | TGTGCCTGGCGACAGAACACCGGGGAGCTGTTTTTT | - | - | TRBJ2-2 | TRBV30
CASRSVEGGELFF | TGCGCCAGCAGGAGTGTCGAGGGCGGGGAGCTGTTTTTT | - | - | TRBJ2-2 | TRBV5-1
CASSLVGTVNTGELFF | TGCGCCAGCAGCTTGGTTGGGACAGTCAACACCGGGGAGCTGTTTTTT | TRBD1 | - | TRBJ2-2 | TRBV5-1
CASSPLRYTYTEAFF | TGTGCCAGCTCACCACTTCGTTACACCTACACTGAAGCTTTCTTT | - | - | TRBJ1-1 | TRBV18
CASSPGGPSGTYNEQFF | TGTGCCAGCAGCCCCGGGGGTCCTAGCGGGACCTACAATGAGCAGTTCTTC | TRBD2 | - | TRBJ2-1 | TRBV13
CATSRDVLAGTTGELFF | TGTGCCACCAGCAGAGATGTACTAGCGGGAACCACCGGGGAGCTGTTTTTT | TRBD2 | - | TRBJ2-2 | TRBV15
CASRGMTGSSYNSPLHF | TGTGCCAGCCGTGGGATGACAGGGAGCTCCTATAATTCACCCCTCCACTTT | TRBD1 | - | TRBJ1-6 | TRBV2
CASSLDGTNEKLFF | TGCGCCAGCAGCCTAGACGGAACTAATGAAAAACTGTTTTTT | - | - | TRBJ1-4 | TRBV5-1
CASSDQGIRNAEAFF | TGTGCCAGCAGTGACCAGGGTATTCGGAACGCTGAAGCTTTCTTT | - | - | TRBJ1-1 | TRBV2
CASSRRDNYGYTF | TGTGCCAGTAGTAGGAGAGACAACTATGGCTACACCTTC | - | - | TRBJ1-2 | TRBV19
CASSTLATQNEKLFF | TGTGCCAGTAGTACTCTGGCCACGCAAAATGAAAAACTGTTTTTT | - | - | TRBJ1-4 | TRBV19
CASSKLRRVNTEAFF | TGTGCCAGTAGTAAATTGCGACGGGTGAACACTGAAGCTTTCTTT | - | - | TRBJ1-1 | TRBV19
CASSWGLAGARTQYF | TGTGCCAGCAGCTGGGGACTAGCGGGGGCCCGGACCCAGTACTTC | TRBD2 | - | TRBJ2-5 | TRBV5-4
CASSEALNNEQFF | TGTGCCAGCTCCGAAGCCCTAAACAATGAGCAGTTCTTC | - | few | TRBJ2-1 | TRBV18
CASSPNGGGRREKLFF | TGTGCCAGCTCACCAAATGGAGGGGGCCGGAGGGAAAAACTGTTTTTT | TRBD1 | - | TRBJ1-4 | TRBV18
CASSVAGGDTQYF | TGTGCCAGCAGCGTCGCGGGGGGAGATACGCAGTATTTT | TRBD2 | once | TRBJ2-3 | TRBV9
CASSLTGVDGQPQHF | TGCGCCAGCAGCCTGACAGGGGTAGACGGTCAGCCCCAGCATTTT | TRBD1 | - | TRBJ1-5 | TRBV5-1
CASSLGQQLYGYTF | TGCGCCAGCAGCTTGGGACAGCAACTCTATGGCTACACCTTC | - | few | TRBJ1-2 | TRBV5-1
CAWSVPSGRNEQYF | TGTGCCTGGAGTGTCCCCAGCGGGAGGAACGAGCAGTACTTC | TRBD2 | - | TRBJ2-7 | TRBV30
CASSWTADNYGYTF | TGTGCCAGCAGTTGGACAGCAGATAACTATGGCTACACCTTC | - | - | TRBJ1-2 | TRBV27
CASSPSGRGSYEQYF | TGTGCCAGCAGCCCTTCCGGCAGGGGGTCCTACGAGCAGTACTTC | TRBD1 | - | TRBJ2-7 | TRBV9
CASSRRTANTEAFF | TGTGCCAGCAGCCGAAGGACAGCCAACACTGAAGCTTTCTTT | - | once | TRBJ1-1 | TRBV2
CASSFTSGPVTDTQYF | TGTGCCAGCAGCTTTACTAGCGGACCAGTCACAGATACGCAGTATTTT | TRBD2 | - | TRBJ2-3 | TRBV7-2